This paragraph covers one T cell receptor beta chain sequence. The target antigen is unknown. The data derive from a study of T cell responses to AZD1222 COVID-19 vaccine. The protocol was immunoSEQ multiplex PCR, while the TCRdb copy is restricted to in-frame clones and leaves out a portion. The sample consists of around 150,000 clones, about 80% of them appearing once. Study results and limitations: Baseline testing showed seropositivity in only a handful of AZD1222 recipients. Once two AZD1222 doses were given, Spike-specific TCR breadth and depth went up. Repertoire collection took place solely once the T cell response had peaked. Mostly white British, mostly female donors; authors suggested clonal diversity may be underestimated.

This TCR came from an adult in good health. The material was peripheral blood, obtained on day 0 of AZD1222 vaccination.

CDR3 region: CASRPTGSGNGYTF. The DNA for the CDR3 is TGTGCCAGCAGGCCGACAGGGTCGGGTAATGGCTACACCTTC. The chain combines TRBV6-4 with TRBJ1-2; 7 positions match TRBD1. This CDR3 region has 14 residues. Germline lookup yields CDR1 MRHNA and CDR2 SNTAGT. With 6 bases clipped from V and 6 bases from J, the junction kept 10 bases outside the gene matches.